The 14 T cell receptor beta chains reported below all come from one sample, sequenced in a study of T cells in Graves' hyperthyroidism and ophthalmopathy. RNA transcripts served as the template for amplifying TCR beta CDR3 regions. Using the HTBI primer set, a first-round RT-PCR was run on the TCR CDR3. TCRdb called the multiplex PCR reads again in MiXCR, with one record for every CDR3 protein. Of about 560,000 distinct CDR3 sequences in the sample, approximately 44% were seen once. Specimen: peripheral blood or thyroid tissue (not recorded which). The receptors here all came from a young woman with Graves' hyperthyroidism.

The sample holds many counts of this clonotype. The chain links TRBV7-2 to TRBJ1-2; the D gene is possibly TRBD1 (5 bases). The CDR3 spans 14 residues. Germline CDR1 and CDR2: SGHTA and FQGNSA. Deletions cut 0 bases from V and 3 bases from J, with 8 bases between. Written as DNA, the CDR3 is TGTGCCAGCAGCTTAGCGGGGCGCTACTATGGCTACACCTTC. This translates into CASSLAGRYYGYTF.

There are a few counts of this clonotype. The chain couples TRBV7-9 to TRBJ1-2; D not resolved. CDR1 is SEHNR and CDR2 is FQNEAQ in the germline V gene (reference sequence). The CDR3 loop spans 13 amino acids. With 0 bases removed from V and 6 bases from J, the gap between germline ends came to 8 bases. The CDR3 DNA is TGTGCCAGCAGCTTAGCTCTCGTAAATGGCTACACCTTC. This codes for CASSLALVNGYTF. Variable domain in full (rest from reference TRBV7-9 and TRBJ1-2): DTGVSQNPRHKITKRGQNVTFRCDPISEHNRLYWYRQTLGQGPEFLTYFQNEAQLEKSRLLSDRFSAERPKGSFSTLEIQRTEQGDSAMYLCASSLALVNGYTFGSGTRLTVV.

The J gene is TRBJ1-6, the V gene TRBV7-9; no definite D call. Germline V gene sequence: CDR1 SEHNR, CDR2 FQNEAQ (reference sequence). The length of the CDR3 is 13 residues. Trimming took 5 bases from V and 9 from J, leaving 11 bases between them. The CDR3 loop is CASSPTSGSPLHF. The CDR3 DNA reads as TGTGCCAGCAGCCCGACGTCCGGTTCACCCCTCCACTTT.

This clonotype was counted between two and nine times. The chain employs TRBV7-3 and TRBJ1-1; D uncertain. V shed 5 bases and J shed 3 bases, with 13 bases lying between them. This CDR3 region has 14 residues. The V gene's germline CDR1 is SGHTA and CDR2 FQGTGA. The CDR3 region has the DNA TGTGCCAGCAGCCCGGACGGAGAATACACTGAAGCTTTCTTT. Its translation is CASSPDGEYTEAFF.

This clonotype was found many times. This rearrangement joins TRBV29-1 to TRBJ2-7; D gene unclear. The V gene's germline CDR1 is SQVTM and CDR2 ANQGSEA. The CDR3 runs to 11 residues. V lost 5 bases to trimming and J lost 3 bases, with 8 bases between them. Written as DNA, the CDR3 is TGCAGCGTTTGGCGAAACTACGAGCAGTACTTC. This sequence encodes CSVWRNYEQYF.

The sample holds many counts of this clonotype. The chain couples TRBV7-3 to TRBJ1-1; a weak D match, TRBD1 (5 bases). The germline CDR1 and CDR2 sequences are SGHTA and FQGTGA. The CDR3 has 13 amino acids. V was cut by 5 bases and J by 1 base, with 8 bases left in between. Here the CDR3 DNA reads TGTGCCAGCAGCCAAGGACAGAACACTGAAGCTTTCTTT. This sequence encodes CASSQGQNTEAFF.

This rearrangement joins TRBV10-3 to TRBJ2-2; maybe TRBD2 (5 bases). This CDR3 spans 10 amino acids. V dropped 8 bases and J dropped 8 bases, with 6 bases sitting between them. CDR1 and CDR2 from the germline V gene are ENHRY and SYGVKD. The CDR3 sequence: CAIGRGELFF. CDR3 nucleotides: TGTGCCATCGGGAGAGGGGAGCTGTTTTTT.

The count of this clonotype is one. The chain has TRBV20-1 and TRBJ2-7; 7 bases are a match to TRBD1. Per the germline V gene, CDR1 is DFQATT and CDR2 is SNEGSKA (reference sequence). The CDR3 covers 14 residues. Trimming removed 6 bases from V and 5 bases from J; junction bases left unmatched: 13. The CDR3 DNA sequence: TGCAGTGCCTTCCTTACAGGGGAACGGAACGAGCAGTACTTC. This translates into CSAFLTGERNEQYF.

Only one count was recorded for this clonotype. CDR3 DNA: TGTGCCAGCAGTGAAGGGACACCGATTTTCGAGACCCAGTACTTC. It translates to CASSEGTPIFETQYF. The chain uses TRBV6-1 and TRBJ2-5; D is perhaps TRBD1 (5 bases). This CDR3 has 15 amino acids. V was pared by 1 base and J by 5 bases, with 14 bases between. The germline V gene encodes CDR1 MNHNS and CDR2 SASEGT.

This clonotype appeared many times. At one end the junction does not follow the germline gene, possibly because of a read error. The rearrangement uses TRBV7-2 and TRBJ1-2; 7 bases align to TRBD1. The CDR3 spans 14 residues. Per germline, CDR1 SGHTA and CDR2 FQGNSA. Written as DNA, the CDR3 is TGCGCCAGCAGCTTGGGGACAGCTAACTATGGCTACACCTTC. Encoded protein: CASSLGTANYGYTF.

There are a few counts of this clonotype. The J gene is TRBJ1-2, the V gene TRBV29-1; D remains unclear. The CDR3 totals 8 residues. Trimming pared 8 bases from V and 3 bases from J, leaving 1 base between. CDR1 is SQVTM and CDR2 is ANQGSEA in the germline V gene. CDR3 amino acids: CSYYGYTF. The CDR3 DNA reads TGCAGCTACTATGGCTACACCTTC. Variable domain in full (rest from reference TRBV29-1 and TRBJ1-2): SAVISQKPSRDICQRGTSLTIQCQVDSQVTMMFWYRQQPGQSLTLIATANQGSEATYESGFVIDKFPISRPNLTFSTLTVSNMSPEDSSIYLCSYYGYTFGSGTRLTVV.

The V call is TRBV7-9, the J call TRBJ2-5; D gene ambiguous. V was clipped by 5 bases and J by 1 base, with 8 bases between them. The CDR3 loop spans 13 amino acids. Germline V lookup: CDR1 SEHNR, CDR2 FQNEAQ (reference sequence). The CDR3 DNA reads as TGTGCCAGCAGCCAGGCAACCCAAGAGACCCAGTACTTC. This encodes CASSQATQETQYF.

V is TRBV29-1 and J is TRBJ1-1, with 7 nucleotides matching TRBD1. The CDR3 contains 13 residues. J lost 0 bases, V lost 5 bases, and 3 bases had no gene match. Germline-derived CDR1 and CDR2 are SQVTM and ANQGSEA. CDR3 bases: TGCAGCGTTCGGACAGGCATGAACACTGAAGCTTTCTTT. Translation: CSVRTGMNTEAFF.

CDR3 coding DNA: TGTGCCAGCAGCCAAGCCGTCCGCCAAGAGACCCAGTACTTC. This sequence encodes CASSQAVRQETQYF. The V call is TRBV7-2, the J call TRBJ2-5, with D uncertain. CDR1 and CDR2 from the germline V gene are SGHTA and FQGNSA. Deletions cut 5 bases from V and 1 base from J, with 11 bases between. This CDR3 spans 14 amino acids.